This T cell receptor (beta chain) was observed in a study of T cells in Graves' hyperthyroidism and ophthalmopathy. CDR3 length equals 17 residues. V was trimmed by 3 bases and J by 3 bases, leaving 20 bases between them. Germline V lookup: CDR1 MGHDK, CDR2 SYGVNS. The source material, RNA transcripts, was used to amplify TCR beta CDR3 regions. First-round RT-PCR with HTBI primers amplified the TCR CDR3 region. TCRdb passed the multiplex PCR reads through MiXCR, listing each CDR3 protein once. The table records about 640,000 distinct CDR3 sequences, about 14% of them present only once. Remarks on this clonotype: What it binds is not known.

Thyroid ultrasound and orbital computed tomography, with clinical symptoms and serum thyroxine and TRAb, informed diagnoses. Findings of the study overall: Ophthalmopathy was model-predicted a median around 6.7 months pre-onset. Most expanded thyroid clonotypes above 0.001 also appeared in blood.

Sequenced input: blood. This chain uses TRBV25-1 with TRBJ1-2; a weak D match, TRBD1 (5 bases). The clonotype comes from a woman aged 45-59 years with Graves' ophthalmopathy. CDR3 nucleotide sequence: TGTGCCAGCAGTGACTACCTAGAGGGAGGGGATGACTATGGCTACACCTTC. Translation gives CASSDYLEGGDDYGYTF.